Here is one TCR beta chain with its context. Its antigen is not identified. PCR involved 60 Vbeta and 13 Jbeta primers. Profiling relied on immunoSEQ multiplex PCR, and the TCRdb table lists in-frame clones only, not all of them. This table holds under 70,000 clones, 68% found once. The CDR3 has 17 amino acids. The germline CDR1 and CDR2 sequences are SGHNT and YYREEE (reference sequence). The V and J ends lost 4 bases and 1 base, in that order; junction bases with no gene match: 7. The sample originates from a study of cytomegalovirus exposure and HLA in healthy donors. Overall study findings and caveats: In a later analysis, DRB1 alleles had the most associated TCRs; HLA-C alleles the fewest. In a later analysis, several top co-occurrence clusters appeared linked to parvovirus B19, influenza, CMV and Epstein-Barr virus. Published work reported that the classifier diagnosed cytomegalovirus status with high specificity and sensitivity. Among immune exposure information, only CMV serostatus was available.

This receptor was identified in a woman in her twenties or thirties in good health and CMV-seronegative. The sample comprised PBMCs. This chain joins TRBV5-4 and TRBJ1-6; 8 bases match TRBD1. This CDR3 is CASSQGTGGSYNSPLHF. For the CDR3, the DNA is TGTGCCAGCAGCCAAGGAACAGGGGGATCCTATAATTCACCCCTCCACTTT.